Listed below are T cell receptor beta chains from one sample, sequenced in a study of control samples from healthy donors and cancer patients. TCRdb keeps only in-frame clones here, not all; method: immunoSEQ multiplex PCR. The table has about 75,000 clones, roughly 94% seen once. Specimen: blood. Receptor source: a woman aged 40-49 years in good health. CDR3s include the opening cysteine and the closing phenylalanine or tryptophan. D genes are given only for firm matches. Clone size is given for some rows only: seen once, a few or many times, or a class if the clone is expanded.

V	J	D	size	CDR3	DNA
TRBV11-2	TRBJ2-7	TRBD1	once	CASSLDPGQNYEQYF	TGTGCCAGCAGCTTAGACCCGGGACAGAACTACGAGCAGTACTTC
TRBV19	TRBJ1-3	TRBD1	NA	CASSLGTGGSGNTIYF	TGTGCCAGTAGTCTCGGGACAGGGGGTTCCGGAAACACCATATATTTT
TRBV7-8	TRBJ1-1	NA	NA	CASSLSMGFGGTEAFF	TGTGCCAGCAGCTTAAGTATGGGATTCGGAGGGACTGAAGCTTTCTTT
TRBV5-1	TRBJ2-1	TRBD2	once	CASSPTSAGEYNEQFF	TGCGCCAGCAGCCCTACATCGGCGGGGGAATACAATGAGCAGTTCTTC
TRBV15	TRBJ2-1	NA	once	CATSRGNSLYNEQFF	TGTGCCACCAGCAGAGGGAATTCCCTTTACAATGAGCAGTTCTTC
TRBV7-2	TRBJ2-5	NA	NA	CASSSYMEETQYF	TGTGCCAGCAGCTCATACATGGAAGAGACCCAGTACTTC
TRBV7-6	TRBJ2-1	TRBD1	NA	CASSLGVGDSYNEQFF	TGTGCCAGCAGCTTAGGAGTCGGGGACAGCTACAATGAGCAGTTCTTC
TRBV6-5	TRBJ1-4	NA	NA	CASMEGGAANEKLFF	TGTGCCAGCATGGAGGGGGGGGCAGCTAATGAAAAACTGTTTTTT
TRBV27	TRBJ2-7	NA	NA	CASTPLARGSYEQYF	TGTGCCAGCACCCCCCTGGCCAGGGGAAGTTACGAGCAGTACTTC
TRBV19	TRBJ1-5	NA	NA	CASGDSNNLAQHF	TGTGCCAGCGGCGACAGTAACAATTTGGCCCAGCATTTT
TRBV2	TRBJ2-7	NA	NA	CASSEGPEQYF	TGTGCCAGCAGTGAAGGACCCGAGCAGTACTTC
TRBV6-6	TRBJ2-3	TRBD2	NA	CASSGTSVSDTQYF	TGTGCCAGCAGCGGGACTAGCGTATCAGATACGCAGTATTTT
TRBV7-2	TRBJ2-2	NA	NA	CASRGQGNTGELFF	TGTGCCAGCAGGGGGCAGGGGAACACCGGGGAGCTGTTTTTT
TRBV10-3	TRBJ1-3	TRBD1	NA	CAISEGQGSSGNTIYF	TGTGCCATCAGTGAGGGACAGGGGAGCTCTGGAAACACCATATATTTT
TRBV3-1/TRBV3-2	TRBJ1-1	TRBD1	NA	CASSPSTGVNTEAFF	TGTGCCAGCAGCCCCAGTACAGGGGTGAACACTGAAGCTTTCTTT
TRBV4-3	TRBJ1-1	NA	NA	CASSPLGQNTEAFF	TGCGCCAGCAGCCCTCTGGGCCAGAACACTGAAGCTTTCTTT
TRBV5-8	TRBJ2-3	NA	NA	CAGLTSTQYF	TGTGCCGGACTCACCAGCACGCAGTATTTT
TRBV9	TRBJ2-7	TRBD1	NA	CASSRGTGGREQYF	TGTGCCAGCAGCAGGGGGACAGGGGGCCGGGAGCAGTACTTC
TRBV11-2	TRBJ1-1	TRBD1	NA	CASSLRAGGPGTEAFF	TGTGCCAGCAGCCTCCGGGCAGGGGGCCCGGGCACTGAAGCTTTCTTT
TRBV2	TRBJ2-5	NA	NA	CASTQSSSETQYF	TGTGCCAGCACCCAGAGCTCTAGCGAGACCCAGTACTTC
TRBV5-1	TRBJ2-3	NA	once	CASSLALADTQYF	TGCGCCAGCAGCTTGGCCCTGGCGGATACGCAGTATTTT
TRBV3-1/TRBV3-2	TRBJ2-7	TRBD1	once	CASSQPGQGRYEQYF	TGTGCCAGCAGCCAACCGGGACAGGGGAGGTACGAGCAGTACTTC
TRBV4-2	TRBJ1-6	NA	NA	CASSQDEVGRGSSPLHF	TGTGCCAGCAGCCAAGATGAGGTGGGACGGGGGAGTTCACCCCTCCACTTT
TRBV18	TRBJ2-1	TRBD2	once	CASSPNVVAGGVDEQFF	TGTGCCAGCTCACCAAACGTGGTAGCGGGGGGTGTAGATGAGCAGTTCTTC
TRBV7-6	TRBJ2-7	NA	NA	CASSLAVSYEQYF	TGTGCCAGCAGCTTAGCTGTTTCCTACGAGCAGTACTTC
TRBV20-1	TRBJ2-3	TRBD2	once	CSASQTSGGTDTQYF	TGCAGTGCGAGTCAGACTAGCGGGGGCACAGATACGCAGTATTTT
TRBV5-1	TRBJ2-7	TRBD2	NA	CASSLYTGGDSYEQYF	TGCGCCAGCAGCTTGTATACCGGGGGGGACTCCTACGAGCAGTACTTC
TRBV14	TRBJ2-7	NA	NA	CASSSRIPGRIYEQYF	TGTGCCAGCAGCTCTCGAATTCCGGGACGTATCTACGAGCAGTACTTC